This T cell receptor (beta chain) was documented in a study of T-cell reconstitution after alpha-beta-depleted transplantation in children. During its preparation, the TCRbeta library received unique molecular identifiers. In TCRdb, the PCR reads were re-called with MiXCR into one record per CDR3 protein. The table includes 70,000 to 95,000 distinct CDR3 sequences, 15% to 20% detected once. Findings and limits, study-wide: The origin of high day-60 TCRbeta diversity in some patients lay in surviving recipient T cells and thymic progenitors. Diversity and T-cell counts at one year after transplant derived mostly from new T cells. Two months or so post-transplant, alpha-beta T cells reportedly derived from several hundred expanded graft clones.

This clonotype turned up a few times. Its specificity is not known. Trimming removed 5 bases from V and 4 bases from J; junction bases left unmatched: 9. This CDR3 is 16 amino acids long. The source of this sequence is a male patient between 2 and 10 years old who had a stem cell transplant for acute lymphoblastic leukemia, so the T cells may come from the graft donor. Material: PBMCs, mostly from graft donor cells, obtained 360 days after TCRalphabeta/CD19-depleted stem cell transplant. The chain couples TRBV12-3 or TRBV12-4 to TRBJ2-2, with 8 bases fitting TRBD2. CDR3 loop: CASSTARAGGTGELFF. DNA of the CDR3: TGTGCCAGCAGTACCGCCCGGGCGGGGGGCACCGGGGAGCTGTTTTTT.